This entry features one T cell receptor beta chain sequence. The antigen remains unidentified. Per donor, one heparinised blood draw averaged about 116 mL. This entry belongs to a study of beta chain features in type 1 diabetes. General study findings and limits: Shorter templates might be favored by PCR, equally in patients and controls. All four CD4+ subsets of Type 1 diabetes patients contained TCRB CDR3s that were moderately but significantly shorter.

The CDR3 is 20 amino acids. Germline V gene sequence: CDR1 SGHNT, CDR2 YENEEA. After removal of 0 bases from V and 0 bases from J, the junction contained 11 bases not matched to a gene. As every portion of the isolated RNA was reverse transcribed, the sequencing read expressed TCRB transcripts. The assay was immunoSEQ multiplex PCR, and TCRdb's table has in-frame clones only and misses some. The sample consists of 970,000 or so clones, about a sixth of them appearing once. V gene TRBV11-3 combines with J gene TRBJ2-2; 9 nucleotides align to TRBD2. The origin of this receptor is a woman under 30 in good health. The sample consisted of naive CD4+ T cells from blood. The CDR3 DNA follows: TGTGCCAGCAGCTTAGATCGGGTGGGACTAGCCAACCCGAACACCGGGGAGCTGTTTTTT. As protein: CASSLDRVGLANPNTGELFF.